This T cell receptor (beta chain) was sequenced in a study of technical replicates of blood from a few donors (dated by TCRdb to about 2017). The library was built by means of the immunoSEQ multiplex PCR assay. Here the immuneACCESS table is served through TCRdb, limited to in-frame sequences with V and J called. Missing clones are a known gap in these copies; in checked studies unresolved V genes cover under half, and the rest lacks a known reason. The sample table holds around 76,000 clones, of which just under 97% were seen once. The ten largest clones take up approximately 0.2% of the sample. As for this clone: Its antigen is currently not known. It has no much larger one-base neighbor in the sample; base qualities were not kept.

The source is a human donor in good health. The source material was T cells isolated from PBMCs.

The CDR3 amino acid sequence is: CASSQEIVVSGHYEQYF. The sequenced DNA is TGCGCCAGCAGCCAAGAAATAGTCGTCTCAGGACACTACGAGCAGTACTTC. Recombination linked TRBV4-1 to TRBJ2-7; a weak D assignment points to TRBD1 (5 bases agree). From cysteine to phenylalanine, the CDR3 is 17 amino acids long. The DNA shown is the 51-base CDR3, in frame from base 1. In the germline V gene, CDR1 corresponds to MGHRA and CDR2 to YSYEKL. The trim is 0 bases for V and 3 bases for J, with a gap of 18 bases between the germline ends.